This T cell receptor (beta chain) appears in the sequencing data of a study of beta chain features in type 1 diabetes. Whole-study context: Sorted cells examined across all samples numbered 107,917,701.

Study-wide findings and caveats: Insertion counts at VDJ junctions were lower in type 1 diabetes patients, who also showed more deletions there.

The CDR3 is 14 amino acids. Per germline, CDR1 MGHRA and CDR2 YSYEKL. V was trimmed by 4 bases and J by 2 bases, leaving 10 bases between them. Reverse transcription of all isolated RNA meant that expressed TCRB transcripts were sequenced. There were some 3.6 million reads on average in the naive, central memory and regulatory T cell samples. Profiling relied on immunoSEQ multiplex PCR, and the TCRdb table lists in-frame clones only, not all of them. The sample consists of roughly 400,000 clones, about 14% of them appearing once. As concerns this clone: Its antigen is as yet unknown.

This clonotype was obtained from a man aged 25 to 40 in good health. The chain carries TRBV4-1 and TRBJ2-3; D is perhaps TRBD1 or TRBD2 (5 bases each). Sequenced sample: naive CD4+ T cells from blood. CDR3 sequence reads: CASSPWGFTDTQYF. The CDR3 region has the DNA TGCGCCAGCAGCCCCTGGGGGTTCACAGATACGCAGTATTTT.